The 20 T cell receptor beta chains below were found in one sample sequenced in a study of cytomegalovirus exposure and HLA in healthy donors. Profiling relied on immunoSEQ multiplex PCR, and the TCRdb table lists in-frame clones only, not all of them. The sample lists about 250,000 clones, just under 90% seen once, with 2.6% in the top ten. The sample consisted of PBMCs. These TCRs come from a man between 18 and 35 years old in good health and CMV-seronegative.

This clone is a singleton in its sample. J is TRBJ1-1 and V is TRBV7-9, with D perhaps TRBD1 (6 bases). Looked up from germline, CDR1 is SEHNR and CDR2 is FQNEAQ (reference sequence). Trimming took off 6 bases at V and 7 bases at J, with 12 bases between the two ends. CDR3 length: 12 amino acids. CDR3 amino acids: CASSTGQIEAFF. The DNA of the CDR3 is TGTGCCAGCAGTACAGGACAGATTGAAGCTTTCTTT.

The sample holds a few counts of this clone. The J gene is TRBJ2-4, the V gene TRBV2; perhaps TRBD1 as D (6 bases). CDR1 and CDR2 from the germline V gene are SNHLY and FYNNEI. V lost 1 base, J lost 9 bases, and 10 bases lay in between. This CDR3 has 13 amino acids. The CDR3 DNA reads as TGTGCCAGCAGTGAAGACAGAGGGGGCATTCAGTACTTC. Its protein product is CASSEDRGGIQYF.

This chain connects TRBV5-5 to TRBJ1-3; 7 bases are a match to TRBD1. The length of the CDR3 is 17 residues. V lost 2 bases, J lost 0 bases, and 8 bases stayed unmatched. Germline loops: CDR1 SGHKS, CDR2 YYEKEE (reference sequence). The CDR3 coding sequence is TGTGCCAGCAGCTTCATGACAGGGACATCCTCTGGAAACACCATATATTTT. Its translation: CASSFMTGTSSGNTIYF.

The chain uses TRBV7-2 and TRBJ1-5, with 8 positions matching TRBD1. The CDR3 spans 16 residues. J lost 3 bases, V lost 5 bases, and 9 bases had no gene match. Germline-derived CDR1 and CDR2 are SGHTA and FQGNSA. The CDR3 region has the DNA TGTGCCAGCAGCATGAGAAGGACAGGGAACAATCAGCCCCAGCATTTT. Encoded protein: CASSMRRTGNNQPQHF.

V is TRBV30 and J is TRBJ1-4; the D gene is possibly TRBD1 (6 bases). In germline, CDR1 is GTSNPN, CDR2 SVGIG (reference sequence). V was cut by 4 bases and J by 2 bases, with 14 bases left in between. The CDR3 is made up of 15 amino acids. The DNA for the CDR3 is TGTGCCTGGAACCCAGGGGATGGGACTAATGAAAAACTGTTTTTT. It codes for CAWNPGDGTNEKLFF.

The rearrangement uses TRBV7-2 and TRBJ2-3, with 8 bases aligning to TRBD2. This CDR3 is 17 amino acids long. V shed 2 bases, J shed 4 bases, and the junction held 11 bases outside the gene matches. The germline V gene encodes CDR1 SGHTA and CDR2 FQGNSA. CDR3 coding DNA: TGTGCCAGCAGCTTAATGGGCAGCGGGAGTGAGTCAGATACGCAGTATTTT. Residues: CASSLMGSGSESDTQYF.

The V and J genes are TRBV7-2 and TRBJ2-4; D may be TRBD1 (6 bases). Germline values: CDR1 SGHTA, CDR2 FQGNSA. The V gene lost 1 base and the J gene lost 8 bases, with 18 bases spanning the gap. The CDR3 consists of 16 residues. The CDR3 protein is CASSLVFGTLGDIQYF. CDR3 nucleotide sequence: TGTGCCAGCAGCTTAGTTTTTGGGACACTGGGCGACATTCAGTACTTC.

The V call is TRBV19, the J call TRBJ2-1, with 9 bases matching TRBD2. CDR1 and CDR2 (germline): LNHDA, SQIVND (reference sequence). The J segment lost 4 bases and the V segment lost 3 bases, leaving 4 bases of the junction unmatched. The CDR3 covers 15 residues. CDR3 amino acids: CASSIHSGGYNEQFF. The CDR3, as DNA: TGTGCCAGTAGTATCCATAGCGGGGGTTACAATGAGCAGTTCTTC.

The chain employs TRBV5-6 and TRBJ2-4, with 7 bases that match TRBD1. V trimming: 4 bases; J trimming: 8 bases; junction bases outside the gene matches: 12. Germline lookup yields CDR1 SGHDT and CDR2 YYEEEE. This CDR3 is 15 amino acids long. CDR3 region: CASSPLGQAEDIQYF. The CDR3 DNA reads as TGTGCCAGCAGCCCACTAGGACAGGCAGAGGACATTCAGTACTTC. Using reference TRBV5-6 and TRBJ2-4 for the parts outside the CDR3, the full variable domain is DAGVTQSPTHLIKTRGQQVTLRCSPKSGHDTVSWYQQALGQGPQFIFQYYEEEERQRGNFPDRFSGHQFPNYSSELNVNALLLGDSALYLCASSPLGQAEDIQYFGAGTRLSVL.

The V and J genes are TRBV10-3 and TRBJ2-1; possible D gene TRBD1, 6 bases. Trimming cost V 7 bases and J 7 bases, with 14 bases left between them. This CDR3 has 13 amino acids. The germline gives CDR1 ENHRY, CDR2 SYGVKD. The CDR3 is CAITGEPSNEQFF. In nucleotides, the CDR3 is TGTGCCATCACAGGGGAGCCTTCGAATGAGCAGTTCTTC.

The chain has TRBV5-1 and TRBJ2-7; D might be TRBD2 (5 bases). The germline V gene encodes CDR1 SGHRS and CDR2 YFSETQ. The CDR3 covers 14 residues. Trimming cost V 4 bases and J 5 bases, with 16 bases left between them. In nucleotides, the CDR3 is TGCGCCAGCAGCCTCGGAGGACCGAGTGACGAGCAGTACTTC. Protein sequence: CASSLGGPSDEQYF.

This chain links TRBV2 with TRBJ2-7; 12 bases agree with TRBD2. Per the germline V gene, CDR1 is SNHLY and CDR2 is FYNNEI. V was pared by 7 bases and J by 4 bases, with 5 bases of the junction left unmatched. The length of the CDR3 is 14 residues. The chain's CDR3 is CASNLAGGQYEQYF. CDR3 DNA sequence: TGTGCCAGCAACCTAGCGGGGGGGCAGTACGAGCAGTACTTC. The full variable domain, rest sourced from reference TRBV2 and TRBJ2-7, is EPEVTQTPSHQVTQMGQEVILRCVPISNHLYFYWYRQILGQKVEFLVSFYNNEISEKSEIFDDQFSVERPDGSNFTLKIRSTKLEDSAMYFCASNLAGGQYEQYFGPGTRLTVT.

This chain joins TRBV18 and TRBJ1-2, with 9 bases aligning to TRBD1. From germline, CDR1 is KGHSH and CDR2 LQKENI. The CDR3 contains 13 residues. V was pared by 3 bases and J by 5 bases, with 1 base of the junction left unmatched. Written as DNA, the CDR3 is TGTGCCAGCTCACCCGGGACAGGGTATGGCTACACCTTC. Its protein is CASSPGTGYGYTF.

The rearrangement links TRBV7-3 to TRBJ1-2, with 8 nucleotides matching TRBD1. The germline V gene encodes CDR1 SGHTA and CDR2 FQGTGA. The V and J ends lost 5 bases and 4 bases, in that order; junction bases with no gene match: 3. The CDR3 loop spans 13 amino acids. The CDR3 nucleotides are TGTGCCAGCAGCCCAGGACAGGGCTATGGCTACACCTTC. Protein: CASSPGQGYGYTF. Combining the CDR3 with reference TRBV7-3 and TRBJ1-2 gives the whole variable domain GAGVSQTPSNKVTEKGKYVELRCDPISGHTALYWYRQSLGQGPEFLIYFQGTGAADDSGLPNDRFFAVRPEGSVSTLKIQRTERGDSAVYLCASSPGQGYGYTFGSGTRLTVV.

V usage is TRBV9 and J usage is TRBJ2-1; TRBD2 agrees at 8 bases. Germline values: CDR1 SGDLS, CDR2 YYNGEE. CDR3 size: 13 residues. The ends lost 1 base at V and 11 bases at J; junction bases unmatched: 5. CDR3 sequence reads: CASSVSTSEKQFF. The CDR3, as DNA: TGTGCCAGCAGCGTATCGACTAGCGAAAAGCAGTTCTTC.

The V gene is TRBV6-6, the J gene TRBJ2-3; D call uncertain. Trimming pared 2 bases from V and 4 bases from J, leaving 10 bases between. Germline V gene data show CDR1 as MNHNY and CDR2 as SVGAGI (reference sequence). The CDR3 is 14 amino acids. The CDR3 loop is CASSYASSADTQYF. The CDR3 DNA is TGTGCCAGCAGTTACGCGTCGTCTGCAGATACGCAGTATTTT.

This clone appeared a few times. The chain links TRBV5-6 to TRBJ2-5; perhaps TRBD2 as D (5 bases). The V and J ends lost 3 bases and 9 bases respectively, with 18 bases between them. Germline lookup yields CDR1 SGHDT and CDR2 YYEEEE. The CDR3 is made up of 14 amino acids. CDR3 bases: TGTGCCAGCAGCTACCAAACGGGGATCGGGGCCCAGTACTTC. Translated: CASSYQTGIGAQYF.

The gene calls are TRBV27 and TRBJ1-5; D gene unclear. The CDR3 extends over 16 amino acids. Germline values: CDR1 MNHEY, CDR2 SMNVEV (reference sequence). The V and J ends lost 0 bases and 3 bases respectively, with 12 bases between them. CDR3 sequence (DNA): TGTGCCAGCAGTTTATCCGGTCCCGGTCTCAATCAGCCCCAGCATTTT. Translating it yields CASSLSGPGLNQPQHF.

Written as DNA, the CDR3 is TGCGCCAGCAGGGACCCCAGGGGGCATTCACCCCTCCACTTT. This translates into CASRDPRGHSPLHF. The rearrangement links TRBV10-2 to TRBJ1-6; the match to TRBD1 covers 8 bases. V lost 6 bases, J lost 8 bases, and 6 bases stayed unmatched. Germline V gene lookup returns CDR1 WSHSY and CDR2 SAAADI. CDR3 length equals 14 residues.

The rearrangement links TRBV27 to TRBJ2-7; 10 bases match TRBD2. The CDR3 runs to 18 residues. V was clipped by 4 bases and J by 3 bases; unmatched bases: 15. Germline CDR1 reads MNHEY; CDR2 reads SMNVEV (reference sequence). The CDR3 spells CASSSKLLLKREGYEQYF. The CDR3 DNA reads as TGTGCCAGCAGTTCAAAACTCCTCCTAAAGCGGGAGGGCTACGAGCAGTACTTC.